What follows describes a single TCR beta chain. Data came from immunoSEQ multiplex PCR; TCRdb stores just in-frame clones and leaves some out. The data contain 20,000 to 25,000 clones, about half of them singletons. These data belong to a study of graft-versus-host responses after intestinal transplantation. Source: alloreactive CD4+ T cells from a mixed lymphocyte reaction culture, taken before intestinal transplant. Noted subset: CFSE-low proliferating T cells sorted from approximately six-day pre-transplant mixed lymphocyte reaction (GvH or HvG direction). The sequence was obtained from a human patient who received an intestinal transplant.

CDR3 coding DNA: TGTGCCAGCAGCTTAGTCGGGCAGGGGGCCACTGAAGCTTTCTTT. Amino acids: CASSLVGQGATEAFF. J is TRBJ1-1 and V is TRBV7-6, with TRBD1 matching 8 bases. The CDR3 spans 15 residues. V trimming: 1 base; J trimming: 4 bases; junction bases outside the gene matches: 5. Germline CDR1 is SGHVS and CDR2 is FNYEAQ. The whole variable domain, remainder taken from reference TRBV7-6 and TRBJ1-1, is GAGVSQSPRYKVTKRGQDVALRCDPISGHVSLYWYRQALGQGPEFLTYFNYEAQQDKSGLPNDRFSAERPEGSISTLTIQRTEQRDSAMYRCASSLVGQGATEAFFGQGTRLTVV.